This is a list of T cell receptor beta chains from one sample in a study of T cell responses to AZD1222 COVID-19 vaccine. This table comes from immunoSEQ multiplex PCR, and its TCRdb copy is limited to in-frame clones, with some not included. The profile shows more than 100,000 clones, roughly 90% of them singletons. The sample consisted of peripheral blood, taken on day 0 of AZD1222 vaccination. These receptors all stem from an adult in good health. The CDR3 runs from the conserved cysteine through the conserved F or W. The D gene is left open where the match is weak. The size of a clone is reported for some rows only, either as once, few or many, or as a class for expanded clones.

clone size: once
J gene: TRBJ1-3
D gene: .
V gene: TRBV11-2
CDR3 DNA: TGTGCCAGCAGCCCAACTCAGGGCACTGGAAACACCATATATTTT
CDR3 protein: CASSPTQGTGNTIYF

clone size: .
J gene: TRBJ2-1
D gene: .
V gene: TRBV7-7
CDR3 DNA: TGTGCTAGCAGCCCAGGTGATGGCGGCCCCCGCCATGAGCAGTTCTTC
CDR3 protein: CASSPGDGGPRHEQFF

clone size: .
J gene: TRBJ1-1
D gene: TRBD1
V gene: TRBV20-1
CDR3 DNA: TGCAGTGCCAAGGACAGGGCAGGAGCTTTCTTT
CDR3 protein: CSAKDRAGAFF

clone size: .
J gene: TRBJ1-2
D gene: .
V gene: TRBV7-8
CDR3 DNA: TGTGCCAGCAGCCCGGGCAGCTACGGCTACACCTTC
CDR3 protein: CASSPGSYGYTF

clone size: .
J gene: TRBJ2-1
D gene: .
V gene: TRBV14
CDR3 DNA: TGTGCCAGCAGCCATCTGGGGGTGAATGAGCAGTTCTTC
CDR3 protein: CASSHLGVNEQFF

clone size: .
J gene: TRBJ1-4
D gene: TRBD1
V gene: TRBV5-1
CDR3 DNA: TGCGCCAGCAGCTTCGGACAGGGTGACACTAATGAAAAACTGTTTTTT
CDR3 protein: CASSFGQGDTNEKLFF

clone size: .
J gene: TRBJ1-5
D gene: .
V gene: TRBV2
CDR3 DNA: TGTGCCAGCACCCCCCAAGGTCAGCCCCAGCATTTT
CDR3 protein: CASTPQGQPQHF

clone size: .
J gene: TRBJ1-5
D gene: .
V gene: TRBV6-5
CDR3 DNA: TGTGCCAGCAGTTACGGCAGGGACAATCAGCCCCAGCATTTT
CDR3 protein: CASSYGRDNQPQHF

clone size: .
J gene: TRBJ1-1
D gene: .
V gene: TRBV28
CDR3 DNA: TGTGCCAGCAGTCCCATACCAGGGTGGGCTTTCTTT
CDR3 protein: CASSPIPGWAFF

clone size: .
J gene: TRBJ2-5
D gene: TRBD2
V gene: TRBV11-3
CDR3 DNA: TGTGCCAGCAGCTTACGACTAGCGGGGGGGCAAGAGACCCAGTACTTC
CDR3 protein: CASSLRLAGGQETQYF

clone size: .
J gene: TRBJ1-6
D gene: .
V gene: TRBV15
CDR3 DNA: TGTGCCACCAGCAGAGATCGGGGTATTAGTTCACCCCTCCACTTT
CDR3 protein: CATSRDRGISSPLHF

clone size: .
J gene: TRBJ2-7
D gene: .
V gene: TRBV28
CDR3 DNA: TGTGCCAGCAGGAGGGGGGTTTCTCCCTACGAGCAGTACTTC
CDR3 protein: CASRRGVSPYEQYF

clone size: .
J gene: TRBJ2-5
D gene: .
V gene: TRBV6-5
CDR3 DNA: TGTGCCAGCAGTCCAGGGAGAGAGACCCAGTACTTC
CDR3 protein: CASSPGRETQYF

clone size: .
J gene: TRBJ2-3
D gene: .
V gene: TRBV6-4
CDR3 DNA: TGTGCCAGCAGTGACGGGGGGGCCACAGATACGCAGTATTTT
CDR3 protein: CASSDGGATDTQYF

clone size: .
J gene: TRBJ2-3
D gene: .
V gene: TRBV5-1
CDR3 DNA: TGCGCCAGCAGCTTAGTTGGGGGCGGCGCAGATACGCAGTATTTT
CDR3 protein: CASSLVGGGADTQYF

clone size: .
J gene: TRBJ2-7
D gene: TRBD2
V gene: TRBV28
CDR3 DNA: TGTGCCAGCAGTCCTAGACTAGCGGGCCTCTCCTACGAGCAGTACTTC
CDR3 protein: CASSPRLAGLSYEQYF

clone size: .
J gene: TRBJ1-2
D gene: .
V gene: TRBV4-1
CDR3 DNA: TGCGCCAGCAGCCAAGGGAACTATGGCTACACCTTC
CDR3 protein: CASSQGNYGYTF

clone size: .
J gene: TRBJ2-1
D gene: .
V gene: TRBV10-3
CDR3 DNA: TGTGCCATCAGTGAGGGCCAGGCCTTCGGGAATGAGCAGTTCTTC
CDR3 protein: CAISEGQAFGNEQFF

clone size: few
J gene: TRBJ1-5
D gene: TRBD1
V gene: TRBV19
CDR3 DNA: TGTGCCAGTAGTATCCCCGACAGGGTGGCTCAGCCCCAGCATTTT
CDR3 protein: CASSIPDRVAQPQHF

clone size: few
J gene: TRBJ2-5
D gene: .
V gene: TRBV6-6
CDR3 DNA: TGTGCCAGCAGACCAGGGGAAGAGACCCAGTACTTC
CDR3 protein: CASRPGEETQYF

clone size: .
J gene: TRBJ2-5
D gene: .
V gene: TRBV5-8
CDR3 DNA: TGTGCCAGCAGCCGCGCGCAGGGCCAAGAGACCCAGTACTTC
CDR3 protein: CASSRAQGQETQYF

clone size: .
J gene: TRBJ1-6
D gene: .
V gene: TRBV4-1
CDR3 DNA: TGCGCCAGCAGCCAAGAGGGGAACCGCTTTAATTCACCCCTCCACTTT
CDR3 protein: CASSQEGNRFNSPLHF

clone size: few
J gene: TRBJ1-2
D gene: .
V gene: TRBV10-2
CDR3 DNA: TGCGCCAGCAGTGAGGGACAGCCTAACTATGGCTACACCTTC
CDR3 protein: CASSEGQPNYGYTF

clone size: once
J gene: TRBJ1-6
D gene: .
V gene: TRBV19
CDR3 DNA: TGTGCCAGTAGTATAGATCGGTGGGGGGCCACCCTCCACTTT
CDR3 protein: CASSIDRWGATLHF

clone size: .
J gene: TRBJ1-1
D gene: TRBD1
V gene: TRBV7-9
CDR3 DNA: TGTGCCAGCAGCGAACAGGGGCACACTGAAGCTTTCTTT
CDR3 protein: CASSEQGHTEAFF

clone size: once
J gene: TRBJ1-3
D gene: TRBD1
V gene: TRBV10-1
CDR3 DNA: TGCGCCAGCAGTGGCGGACAGGGAGCGGGAAACACCATATATTTT
CDR3 protein: CASSGGQGAGNTIYF

clone size: .
J gene: TRBJ2-7
D gene: TRBD2
V gene: TRBV4-1
CDR3 DNA: TGCGCCAGCAGCCAGGTATTTAGCGGGAGGGCCGACGAGCAGTACTTC
CDR3 protein: CASSQVFSGRADEQYF

clone size: once
J gene: TRBJ1-3
D gene: TRBD1
V gene: TRBV7-2
CDR3 DNA: TGTGCCAGCAGCTTACCGGGACAGACTAACTCTGGAAACACCATATATTTT
CDR3 protein: CASSLPGQTNSGNTIYF

clone size: .
J gene: TRBJ2-3
D gene: TRBD2
V gene: TRBV5-1
CDR3 DNA: TGCGCCAGCAGCTTGGGGCTAGCGGGGGGAGATACGCAGTATTTT
CDR3 protein: CASSLGLAGGDTQYF

clone size: .
J gene: TRBJ2-7
D gene: TRBD1
V gene: TRBV15
CDR3 DNA: TGTGCCACCAGCAGCCGGGACAGTTACGAGCAGTACTTC
CDR3 protein: CATSSRDSYEQYF

clone size: .
J gene: TRBJ2-1
D gene: TRBD1
V gene: TRBV28
CDR3 DNA: TGTGCCAGTAGAGACAGGGTTCAAGTCAATGAGCAGTTCTTC
CDR3 protein: CASRDRVQVNEQFF

clone size: .
J gene: TRBJ1-5
D gene: .
V gene: TRBV24-1
CDR3 DNA: TGTGCCACCAGTGATAATCGGGGTAGCAATCAGCCCCAGCATTTT
CDR3 protein: CATSDNRGSNQPQHF

clone size: .
J gene: TRBJ1-4
D gene: TRBD1
V gene: TRBV5-1
CDR3 DNA: TGCGCCAGCAGCACCGGGACAGGCGAAAAACTGTTTTTT
CDR3 protein: CASSTGTGEKLFF

clone size: .
J gene: TRBJ2-1
D gene: TRBD1
V gene: TRBV6-5
CDR3 DNA: TGTGCCAGCAGACCCCGGACAGGGTCCTACAATGAGCAGTTCTTC
CDR3 protein: CASRPRTGSYNEQFF

clone size: .
J gene: TRBJ2-1
D gene: TRBD2
V gene: TRBV13
CDR3 DNA: TGTGCCAGCAGCTCAAACCTTGGGACTAGCGGGAGCTCCTCCTACAATGAGCAGTTCTTC
CDR3 protein: CASSSNLGTSGSSSYNEQFF

clone size: .
J gene: TRBJ2-2
D gene: .
V gene: TRBV6-2/TRBV6-3
CDR3 DNA: TGTGCCAGCAGTTACTCGGGTAGGCCCGGGGAGCTGTTTTTT
CDR3 protein: CASSYSGRPGELFF

clone size: .
J gene: TRBJ2-7
D gene: .
V gene: TRBV7-3
CDR3 DNA: TGTGCCAGCAGCTTCGCCTACGAGCAGTACTTC
CDR3 protein: CASSFAYEQYF

clone size: once
J gene: TRBJ1-2
D gene: .
V gene: TRBV18
CDR3 DNA: TGTGCCAGCTCACCACCGCTAGAAAACTATGGCTACACCTTC
CDR3 protein: CASSPPLENYGYTF

clone size: .
J gene: TRBJ2-3
D gene: .
V gene: TRBV5-1
CDR3 DNA: TGCGCCAGCAGCGGGGGAAGCACAGATACGCAGTATTTT
CDR3 protein: CASSGGSTDTQYF

clone size: .
J gene: TRBJ2-3
D gene: TRBD2
V gene: TRBV6-1
CDR3 DNA: TGTGCCAGCAGTGTTCTACTAGCGGGAGTGGGGGGGCGTGGAGATACGCAGTATTTT
CDR3 protein: CASSVLLAGVGGRGDTQYF

clone size: .
J gene: TRBJ2-3
D gene: TRBD2
V gene: TRBV6-5
CDR3 DNA: TGTGCCAGCCACACTAGCGCGACTAGCACAGATACGCAGTATTTT
CDR3 protein: CASHTSATSTDTQYF

clone size: .
J gene: TRBJ1-1
D gene: .
V gene: TRBV7-9
CDR3 DNA: TGTGCCAGCAGCTTACCTGTGAACACTGAAGCTTTCTTT
CDR3 protein: CASSLPVNTEAFF

clone size: .
J gene: TRBJ1-3
D gene: .
V gene: TRBV7-6
CDR3 DNA: TGTGCCAGCAGCAAACATTCCGGCCCTATCTCTGGAAACACCATATATTTT
CDR3 protein: CASSKHSGPISGNTIYF

clone size: .
J gene: TRBJ1-5
D gene: TRBD1
V gene: TRBV6-4
CDR3 DNA: TGTGCCAGCAGCGCGGACAGGGGCGGACAGCCCCAGCATTTT
CDR3 protein: CASSADRGGQPQHF

clone size: .
J gene: TRBJ2-4
D gene: TRBD1
V gene: TRBV4-1
CDR3 DNA: TGCGCCAGCAGCCAGGGGCAGGGGGCTTGGAACATTCAGTACTTC
CDR3 protein: CASSQGQGAWNIQYF

clone size: .
J gene: TRBJ2-5
D gene: TRBD2
V gene: TRBV30
CDR3 DNA: TGTGCCTGGAGTGTACTAGCGGGCTACCAAGAGACCCAGTACTTC
CDR3 protein: CAWSVLAGYQETQYF

clone size: .
J gene: TRBJ2-3
D gene: TRBD1
V gene: TRBV10-1
CDR3 DNA: TGCGCCAGCAGTGGTCCCGGGACAGGGGCCGATACGCAGTATTTT
CDR3 protein: CASSGPGTGADTQYF

clone size: .
J gene: TRBJ1-2
D gene: .
V gene: TRBV6-5
CDR3 DNA: TGTGCCAGCACCTTGGACAGCTATGGCTACACCTTC
CDR3 protein: CASTLDSYGYTF

clone size: .
J gene: TRBJ2-1
D gene: .
V gene: TRBV29-1
CDR3 DNA: TGCAGCGTTGCCCGGCTTCCTTCATATCTGTTAGATGAGCAGTTCTTC
CDR3 protein: CSVARLPSYLLDEQFF

clone size: .
J gene: TRBJ1-1
D gene: .
V gene: TRBV15
CDR3 DNA: TGTGCCACCAGCAGAGGGGGGACACTGAACACTGAAGCTTTCTTT
CDR3 protein: CATSRGGTLNTEAFF

clone size: .
J gene: TRBJ1-1
D gene: .
V gene: TRBV7-3
CDR3 DNA: TGTGCCAGCAGCCTTCAGGGGAACACTGAAGCTTTCTTT
CDR3 protein: CASSLQGNTEAFF

clone size: .
J gene: TRBJ1-3
D gene: .
V gene: TRBV24-1
CDR3 DNA: TGTGCCACCGACGCCCAGGGCAGGCATATAGAAAACACCATATATTTT
CDR3 protein: CATDAQGRHIENTIYF

clone size: .
J gene: TRBJ2-1
D gene: .
V gene: TRBV18
CDR3 DNA: TGTGCCAGCTCACAACCGGTAGGGCTTGGTGAGCAGTTCTTC
CDR3 protein: CASSQPVGLGEQFF

clone size: .
J gene: TRBJ2-7
D gene: .
V gene: TRBV12-3/TRBV12-4
CDR3 DNA: TGTGCCAGCAGACTGGATACCTACTACGAGCAGTACTTC
CDR3 protein: CASRLDTYYEQYF

clone size: .
J gene: TRBJ1-2
D gene: .
V gene: TRBV10-1
CDR3 DNA: TGCGCCAGCAGTCATGCGAGCTACACCTTC
CDR3 protein: CASSHASYTF

clone size: .
J gene: TRBJ2-2
D gene: .
V gene: TRBV6-6
CDR3 DNA: TGTGCCAGCAGTGCAGTCGAGGAGCTGTTTTTT
CDR3 protein: CASSAVEELFF

clone size: once
J gene: TRBJ1-2
D gene: .
V gene: TRBV5-1
CDR3 DNA: TGCGCCAGCAGCGATTCCCTCAGCAGCGAAAACTATGGCTACACCTTC
CDR3 protein: CASSDSLSSENYGYTF